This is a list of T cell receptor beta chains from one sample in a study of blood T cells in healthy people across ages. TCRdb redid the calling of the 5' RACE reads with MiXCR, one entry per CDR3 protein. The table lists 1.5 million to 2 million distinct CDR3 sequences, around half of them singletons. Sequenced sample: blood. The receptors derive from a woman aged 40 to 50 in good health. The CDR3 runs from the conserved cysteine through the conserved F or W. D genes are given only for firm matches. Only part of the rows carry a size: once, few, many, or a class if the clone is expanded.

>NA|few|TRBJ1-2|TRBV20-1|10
TGCAGTGCTCCATTATATGGCTACACCTTC
CSAPLYGYTF
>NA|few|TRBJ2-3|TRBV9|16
TGTGCCAGCAGCGTAGTGGTGGGGGGAAGCACAGATACGCAGTATTTT
CASSVVVGGSTDTQYF
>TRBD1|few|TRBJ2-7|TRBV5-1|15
TGCGCCAGCAGCCCAGACGGGACAGGGTCCTACGAGCAGTACTTC
CASSPDGTGSYEQYF
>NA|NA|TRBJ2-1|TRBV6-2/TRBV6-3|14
TGTGCCAGCAGAAGACTATTGGGGCCGAATGAGCAGTTCTTC
CASRRLLGPNEQFF
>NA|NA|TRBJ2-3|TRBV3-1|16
TGTGCCAGCAGCCAAGCTCGGACCCCGGGCACAGATACGCAGTATTTT
CASSQARTPGTDTQYF
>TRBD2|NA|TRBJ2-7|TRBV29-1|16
TGCAGCGTTGAAGATCTAGGACTAGCGGGTTACAATGAGCAGTACTTC
CSVEDLGLAGYNEQYF
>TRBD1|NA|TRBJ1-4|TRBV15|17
TGTGCCACCAGCGGTCCGGAGAGCAGGGGGTACAATGAAAAACTGTTTTTT
CATSGPESRGYNEKLFF
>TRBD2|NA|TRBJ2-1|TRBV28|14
TGTGCCAGCAGTTTAGGGACTAGCAGCTGCAAGCGGTTCTTC
CASSLGTSSCKRFF
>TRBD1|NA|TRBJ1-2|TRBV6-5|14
TGTGCCAGCAGTTATGGGGACAGGGTTTCTGGCTACACCTTC
CASSYGDRVSGYTF
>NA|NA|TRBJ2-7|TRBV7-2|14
TGTGCCAGCAGATATACCTTGAGTTCCTACGAGCAGTACTTC
CASRYTLSSYEQYF
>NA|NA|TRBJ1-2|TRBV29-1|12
TGCAGCGTTTCGGCAGGGAGGTATGGCTACACCTTC
CSVSAGRYGYTF
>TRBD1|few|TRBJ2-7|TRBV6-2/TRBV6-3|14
TGTGCCAGCAGTTGGACAGGGGTTCTGAACGAGCAGTACTTC
CASSWTGVLNEQYF
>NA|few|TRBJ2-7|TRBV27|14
TGTGCCAGCAGTGTGACCGATAACTCCTACGAGCAGTACTTC
CASSVTDNSYEQYF
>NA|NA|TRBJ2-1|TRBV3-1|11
TGTGCCAGCAGCCACCGGGGCGAGCAGTTCTTC
CASSHRGEQFF
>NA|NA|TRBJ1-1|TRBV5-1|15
TGCGCCAGCAGCTTGGTTTCCCCGGGGAACACTGAAGCTTTCTTT
CASSLVSPGNTEAFF
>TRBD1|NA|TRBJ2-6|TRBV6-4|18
TGTGCCAGCAGTCCCGGGACAGGGGGTTCCTCTGGGGCCAACGTCCTGACTTTC
CASSPGTGGSSGANVLTF
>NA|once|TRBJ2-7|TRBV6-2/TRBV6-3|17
TGTGCCAGCAGCTCTGCCACCCTTGACGGGGGAGGCGACGAGCAGTACTTC
CASSSATLDGGGDEQYF
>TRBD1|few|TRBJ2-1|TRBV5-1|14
TGCGCCAGCGAGCCGACAGGGGAGAGCAATGAGCAGTTCTTC
CASEPTGESNEQFF